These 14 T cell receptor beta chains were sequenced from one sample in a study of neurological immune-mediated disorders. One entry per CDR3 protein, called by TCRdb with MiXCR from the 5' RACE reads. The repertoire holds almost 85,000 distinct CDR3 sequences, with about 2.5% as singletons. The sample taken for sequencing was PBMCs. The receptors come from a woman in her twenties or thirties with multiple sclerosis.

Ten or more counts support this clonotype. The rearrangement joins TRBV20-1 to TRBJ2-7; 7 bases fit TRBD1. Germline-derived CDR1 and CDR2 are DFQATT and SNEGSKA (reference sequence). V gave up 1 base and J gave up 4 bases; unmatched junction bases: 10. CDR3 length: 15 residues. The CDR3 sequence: CSARAATGALYEQYF. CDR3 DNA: TGCAGTGCTAGAGCAGCTACAGGGGCGCTTTACGAGCAGTACTTC.

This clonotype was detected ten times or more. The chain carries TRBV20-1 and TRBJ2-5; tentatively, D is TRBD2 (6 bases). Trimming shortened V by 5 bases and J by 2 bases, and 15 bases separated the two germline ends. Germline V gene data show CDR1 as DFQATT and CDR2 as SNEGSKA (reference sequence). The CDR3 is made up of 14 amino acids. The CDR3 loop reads CSAQQPSAQETQYF. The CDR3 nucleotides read TGCAGTGCTCAACAACCTAGCGCTCAAGAGACCCAGTACTTC.

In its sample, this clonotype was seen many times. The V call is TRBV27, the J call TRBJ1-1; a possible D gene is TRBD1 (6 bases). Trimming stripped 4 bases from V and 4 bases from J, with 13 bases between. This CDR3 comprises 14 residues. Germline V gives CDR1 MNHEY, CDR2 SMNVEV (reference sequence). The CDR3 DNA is TGTGCCAGCAGTTACAGGGATCTGGGCACTGAAGCTTTCTTT. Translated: CASSYRDLGTEAFF.

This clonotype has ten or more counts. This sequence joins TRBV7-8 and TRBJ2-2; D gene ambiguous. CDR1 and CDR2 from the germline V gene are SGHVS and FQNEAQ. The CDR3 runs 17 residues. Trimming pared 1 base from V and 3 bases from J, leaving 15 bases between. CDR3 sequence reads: CASSLVLGLRDTGELFF. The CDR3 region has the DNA TGTGCCAGCAGCTTAGTCTTGGGCCTTCGGGACACCGGGGAGCTGTTTTTT.

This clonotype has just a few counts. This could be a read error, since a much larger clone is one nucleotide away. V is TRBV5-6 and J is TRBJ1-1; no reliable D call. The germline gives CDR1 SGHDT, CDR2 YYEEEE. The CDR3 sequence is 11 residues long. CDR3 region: CDSTLGREAFF. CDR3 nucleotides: TGTGACAGCACATTGGGAAGGGAAGCTTTCTTT.

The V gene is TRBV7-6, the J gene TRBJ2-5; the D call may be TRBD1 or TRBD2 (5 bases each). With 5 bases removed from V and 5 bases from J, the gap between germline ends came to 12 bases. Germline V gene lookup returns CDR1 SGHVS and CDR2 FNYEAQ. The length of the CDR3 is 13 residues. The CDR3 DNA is TGTGCCAGCAGCGGCCGGGACCGGGAGACCCAGTACTTC. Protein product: CASSGRDRETQYF.

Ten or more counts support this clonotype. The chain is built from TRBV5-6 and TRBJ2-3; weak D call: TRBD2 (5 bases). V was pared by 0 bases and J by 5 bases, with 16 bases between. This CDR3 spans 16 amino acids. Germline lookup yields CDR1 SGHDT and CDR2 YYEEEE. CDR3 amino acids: CASSLAVGIALDTQYF. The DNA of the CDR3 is TGTGCCAGCAGCTTGGCGGTCGGGATAGCCCTAGATACGCAGTATTTT. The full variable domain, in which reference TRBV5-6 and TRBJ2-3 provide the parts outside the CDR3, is DAGVTQSPTHLIKTRGQQVTLRCSPKSGHDTVSWYQQALGQGPQFIFQYYEEEERQRGNFPDRFSGHQFPNYSSELNVNALLLGDSALYLCASSLAVGIALDTQYFGPGTRLTVL.

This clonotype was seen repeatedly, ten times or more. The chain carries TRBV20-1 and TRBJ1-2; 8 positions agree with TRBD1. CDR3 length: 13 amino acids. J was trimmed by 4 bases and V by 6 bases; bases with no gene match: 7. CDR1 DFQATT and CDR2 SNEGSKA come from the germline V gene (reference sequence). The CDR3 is CSATQGAGYGYTF. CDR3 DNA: TGCAGTGCAACCCAGGGGGCCGGCTATGGCTACACCTTC.

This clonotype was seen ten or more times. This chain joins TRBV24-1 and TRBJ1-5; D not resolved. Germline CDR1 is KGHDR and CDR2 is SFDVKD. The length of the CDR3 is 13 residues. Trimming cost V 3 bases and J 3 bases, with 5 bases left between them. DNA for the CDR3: TGTGCCACCAGTGATGGATACAATCAGCCCCAGCATTTT. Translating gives CATSDGYNQPQHF.

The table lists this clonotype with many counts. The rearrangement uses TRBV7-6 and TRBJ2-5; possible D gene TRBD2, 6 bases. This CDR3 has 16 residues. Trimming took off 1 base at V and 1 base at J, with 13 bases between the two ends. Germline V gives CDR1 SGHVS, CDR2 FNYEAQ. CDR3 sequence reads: CASSLDVGGSQETQYF. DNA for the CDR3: TGTGCCAGCAGCTTAGACGTGGGGGGTTCCCAAGAGACCCAGTACTTC. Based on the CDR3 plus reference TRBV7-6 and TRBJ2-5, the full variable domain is GAGVSQSPRYKVTKRGQDVALRCDPISGHVSLYWYRQALGQGPEFLTYFNYEAQQDKSGLPNDRFSAERPEGSISTLTIQRTEQRDSAMYRCASSLDVGGSQETQYFGPGTRLLVL.

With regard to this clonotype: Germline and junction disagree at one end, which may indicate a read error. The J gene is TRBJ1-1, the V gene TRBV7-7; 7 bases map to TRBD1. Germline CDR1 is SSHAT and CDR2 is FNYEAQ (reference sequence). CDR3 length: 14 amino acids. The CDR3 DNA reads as TGTGCTAGCAGCGTCACAGGGGTAGGGACTGAAGCTTTCTTT. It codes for CASSVTGVGTEAFF.

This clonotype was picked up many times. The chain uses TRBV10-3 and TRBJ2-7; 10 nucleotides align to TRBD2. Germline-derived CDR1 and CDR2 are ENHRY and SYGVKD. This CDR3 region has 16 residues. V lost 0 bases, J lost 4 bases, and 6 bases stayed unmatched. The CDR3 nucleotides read TGTGCCATCAGTGAGTCCGGAGCGGGAGGGGGTTACGAGCAGTACTTC. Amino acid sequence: CAISESGAGGGYEQYF.

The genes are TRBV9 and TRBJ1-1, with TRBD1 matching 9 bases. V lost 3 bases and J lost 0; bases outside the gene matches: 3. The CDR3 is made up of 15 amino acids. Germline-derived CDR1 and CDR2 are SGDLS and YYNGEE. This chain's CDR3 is CASSAGTGMNTEAFF. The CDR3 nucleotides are TGTGCCAGCAGCGCTGGGACAGGGATGAACACTGAAGCTTTCTTT. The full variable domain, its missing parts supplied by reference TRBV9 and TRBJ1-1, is DSGVTQTPKHLITATGQRVTLRCSPRSGDLSVYWYQQSLDQGLQFLIQYYNGEERAKGNILERFSAQQFPDLHSELNLSSLELGDSALYFCASSAGTGMNTEAFFGQGTRLTVV.

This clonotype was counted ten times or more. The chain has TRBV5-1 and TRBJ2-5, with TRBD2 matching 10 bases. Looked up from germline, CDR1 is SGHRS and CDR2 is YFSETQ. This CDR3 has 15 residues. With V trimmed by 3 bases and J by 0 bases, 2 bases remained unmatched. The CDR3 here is CASSYGLADQETQYF. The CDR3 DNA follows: TGCGCCAGCAGCTACGGACTAGCGGACCAAGAGACCCAGTACTTC.